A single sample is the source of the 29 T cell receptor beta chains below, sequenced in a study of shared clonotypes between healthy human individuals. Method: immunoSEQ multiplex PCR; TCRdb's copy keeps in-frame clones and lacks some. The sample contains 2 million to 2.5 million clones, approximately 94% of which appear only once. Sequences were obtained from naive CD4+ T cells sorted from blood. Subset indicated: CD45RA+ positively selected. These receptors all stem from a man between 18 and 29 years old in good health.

The chain's CDR3 is CAWTHTGFTGELFF. The DNA of the CDR3 is TGTGCCTGGACCCATACAGGGTTCACCGGGGAGCTGTTTTTT. The gene calls are TRBV30 and TRBJ2-2, with a possible D match to TRBD1 (6 bases). V was pared by 4 bases and J by 4 bases, with 13 bases between. Germline V CDR1 and CDR2: GTSNPN, SVGIG (reference sequence). CDR3 length: 14 residues.

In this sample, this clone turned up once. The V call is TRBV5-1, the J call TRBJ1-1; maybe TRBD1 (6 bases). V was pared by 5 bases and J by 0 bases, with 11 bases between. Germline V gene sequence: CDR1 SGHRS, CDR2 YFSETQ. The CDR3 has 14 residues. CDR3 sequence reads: CASRGDNMNTEAFF. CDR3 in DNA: TGCGCCAGCAGGGGGGACAACATGAACACTGAAGCTTTCTTT.

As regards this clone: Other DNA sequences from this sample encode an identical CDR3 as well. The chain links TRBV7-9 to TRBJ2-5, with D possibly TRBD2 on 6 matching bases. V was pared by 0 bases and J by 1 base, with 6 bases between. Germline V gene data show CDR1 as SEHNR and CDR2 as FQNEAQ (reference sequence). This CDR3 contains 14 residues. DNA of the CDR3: TGTGCCAGCAGCTTAGCGGGGGGCCAAGAGACCCAGTACTTC. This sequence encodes CASSLAGGQETQYF.

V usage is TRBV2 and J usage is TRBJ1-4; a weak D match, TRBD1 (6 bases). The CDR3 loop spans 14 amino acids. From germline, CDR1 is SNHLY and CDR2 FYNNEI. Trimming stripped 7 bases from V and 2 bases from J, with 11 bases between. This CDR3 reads CASIGDITNEKLFF. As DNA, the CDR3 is TGTGCCAGCATAGGGGACATCACTAATGAAAAACTGTTTTTT. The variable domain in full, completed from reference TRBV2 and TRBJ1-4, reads EPEVTQTPSHQVTQMGQEVILRCVPISNHLYFYWYRQILGQKVEFLVSFYNNEISEKSEIFDDQFSVERPDGSNFTLKIRSTKLEDSAMYFCASIGDITNEKLFFGSGTQLSVL.

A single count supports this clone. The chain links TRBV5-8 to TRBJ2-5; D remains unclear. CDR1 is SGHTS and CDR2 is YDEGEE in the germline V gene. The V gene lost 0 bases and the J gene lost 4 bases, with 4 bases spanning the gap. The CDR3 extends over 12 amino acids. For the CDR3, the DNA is TGTGCCAGCAGCTTGGGGCGAGAGACCCAGTACTTC. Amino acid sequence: CASSLGRETQYF.

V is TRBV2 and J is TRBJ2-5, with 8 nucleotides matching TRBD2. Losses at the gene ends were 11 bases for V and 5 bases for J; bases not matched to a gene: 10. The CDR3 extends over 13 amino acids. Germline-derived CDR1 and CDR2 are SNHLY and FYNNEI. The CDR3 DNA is TGTGCCGGAGCGGGGGAGAGGGGGGAGACCCAGTACTTC. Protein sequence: CAGAGERGETQYF. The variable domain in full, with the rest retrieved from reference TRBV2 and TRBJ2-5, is EPEVTQTPSHQVTQMGQEVILRCVPISNHLYFYWYRQILGQKVEFLVSFYNNEISEKSEIFDDQFSVERPDGSNFTLKIRSTKLEDSAMYFCAGAGERGETQYFGPGTRLLVL.

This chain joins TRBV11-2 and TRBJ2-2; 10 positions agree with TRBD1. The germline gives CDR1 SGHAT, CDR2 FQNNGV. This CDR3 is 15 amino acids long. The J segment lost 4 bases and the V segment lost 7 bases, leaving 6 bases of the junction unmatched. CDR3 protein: CASTGQGEATGELFF. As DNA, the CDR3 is TGTGCCAGCACCGGACAGGGGGAAGCCACCGGGGAGCTGTTTTTT. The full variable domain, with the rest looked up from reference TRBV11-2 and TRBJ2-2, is EAGVAQSPRYKIIEKRQSVAFWCNPISGHATLYWYQQILGQGPKLLIQFQNNGVVDDSQLPKDRFSAERLKGVDSTLKIQPAKLEDSAVYLCASTGQGEATGELFFGEGSRLTVL.

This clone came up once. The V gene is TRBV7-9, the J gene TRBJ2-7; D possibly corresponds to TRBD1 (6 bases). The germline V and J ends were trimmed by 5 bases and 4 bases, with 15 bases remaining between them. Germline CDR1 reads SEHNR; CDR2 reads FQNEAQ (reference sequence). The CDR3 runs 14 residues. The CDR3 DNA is TGTGCCAGCAGCCCCGACGGCAGGGGATACGAGCAGTACTTC. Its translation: CASSPDGRGYEQYF.

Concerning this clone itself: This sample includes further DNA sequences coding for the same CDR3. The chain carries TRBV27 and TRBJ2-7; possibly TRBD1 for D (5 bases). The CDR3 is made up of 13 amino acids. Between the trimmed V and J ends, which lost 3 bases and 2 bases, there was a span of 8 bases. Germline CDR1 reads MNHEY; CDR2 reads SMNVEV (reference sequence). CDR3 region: CASSLGRAYEQYF. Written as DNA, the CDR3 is TGTGCCAGCAGTTTGGGCAGGGCCTACGAGCAGTACTTC.

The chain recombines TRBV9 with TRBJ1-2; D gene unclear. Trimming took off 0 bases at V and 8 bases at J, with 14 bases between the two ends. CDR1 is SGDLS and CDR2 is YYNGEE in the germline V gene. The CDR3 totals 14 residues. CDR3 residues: CASSVDPSVRGYTF. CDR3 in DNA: TGTGCCAGCAGCGTAGACCCTTCAGTGCGGGGCTACACCTTC.

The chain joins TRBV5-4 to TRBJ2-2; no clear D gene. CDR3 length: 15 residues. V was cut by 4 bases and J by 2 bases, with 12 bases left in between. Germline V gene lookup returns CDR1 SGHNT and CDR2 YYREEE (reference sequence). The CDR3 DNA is TGTGCCAGCAGCCCCGAGGCGAGTAACACCGGGGAGCTGTTTTTT. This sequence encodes CASSPEASNTGELFF.

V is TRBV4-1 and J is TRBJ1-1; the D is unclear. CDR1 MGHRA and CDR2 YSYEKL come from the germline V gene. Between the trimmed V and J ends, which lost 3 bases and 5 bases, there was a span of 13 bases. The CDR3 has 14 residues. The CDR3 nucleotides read TGCGCCAGCAGCCACCCGTCGGGGAGAACTGAAGCTTTCTTT. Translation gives CASSHPSGRTEAFF.

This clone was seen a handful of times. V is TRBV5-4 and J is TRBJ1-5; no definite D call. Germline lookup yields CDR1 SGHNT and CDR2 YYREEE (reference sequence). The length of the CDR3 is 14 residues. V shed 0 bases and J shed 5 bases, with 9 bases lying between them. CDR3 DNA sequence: TGTGCCAGCAGCTTGGCAGGTGGGGATCAGCCCCAGCATTTT. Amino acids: CASSLAGGDQPQHF.

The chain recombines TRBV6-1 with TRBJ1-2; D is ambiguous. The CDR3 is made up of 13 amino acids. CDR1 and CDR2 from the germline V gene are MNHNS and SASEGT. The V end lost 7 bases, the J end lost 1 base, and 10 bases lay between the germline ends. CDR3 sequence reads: CASTQWRNYGYTF. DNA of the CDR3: TGTGCCAGCACCCAATGGCGTAACTATGGCTACACCTTC.

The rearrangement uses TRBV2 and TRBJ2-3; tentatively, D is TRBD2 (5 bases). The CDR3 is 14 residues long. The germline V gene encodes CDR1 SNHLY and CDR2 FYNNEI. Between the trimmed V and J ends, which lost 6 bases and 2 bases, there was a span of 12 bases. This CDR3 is CASSLRDFTDTQYF. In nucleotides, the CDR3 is TGTGCCAGCAGCCTGAGGGATTTCACAGATACGCAGTATTTT.

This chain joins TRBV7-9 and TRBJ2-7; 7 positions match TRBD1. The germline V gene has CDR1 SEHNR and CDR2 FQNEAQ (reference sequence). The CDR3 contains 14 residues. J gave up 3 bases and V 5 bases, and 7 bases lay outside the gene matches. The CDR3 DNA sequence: TGTGCCAGCAGCCCCTCGGCAGGGGGCTACGAGCAGTACTTC. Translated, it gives CASSPSAGGYEQYF. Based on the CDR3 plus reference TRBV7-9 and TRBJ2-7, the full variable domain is DTGVSQNPRHKITKRGQNVTFRCDPISEHNRLYWYRQTLGQGPEFLTYFQNEAQLEKSRLLSDRFSAERPKGSFSTLEIQRTEQGDSAMYLCASSPSAGGYEQYFGPGTRLTVT.

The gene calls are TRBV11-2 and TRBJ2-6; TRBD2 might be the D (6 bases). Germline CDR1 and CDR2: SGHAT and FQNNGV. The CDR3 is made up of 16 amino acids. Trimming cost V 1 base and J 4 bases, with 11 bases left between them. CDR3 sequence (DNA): TGTGCCAGCAGCTTAGTCCCGGGGGTCGGGGCCAACGTCCTGACTTTC. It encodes CASSLVPGVGANVLTF.

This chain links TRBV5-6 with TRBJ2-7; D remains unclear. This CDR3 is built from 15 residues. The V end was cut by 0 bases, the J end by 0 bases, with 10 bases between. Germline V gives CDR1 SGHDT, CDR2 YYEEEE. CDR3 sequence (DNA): TGTGCCAGCAGCTTGGCCCCCTCCAGCTCCTACGAGCAGTACTTC. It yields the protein CASSLAPSSSYEQYF.

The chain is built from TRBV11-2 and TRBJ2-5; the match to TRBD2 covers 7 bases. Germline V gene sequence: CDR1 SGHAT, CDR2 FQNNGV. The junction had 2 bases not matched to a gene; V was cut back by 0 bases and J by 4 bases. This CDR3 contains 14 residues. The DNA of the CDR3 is TGTGCCAGCAGCTTAGAAGCGGGGTCAGAGACCCAGTACTTC. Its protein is CASSLEAGSETQYF.

CDR3 coding DNA: TGTGCCAGCAAGATTGAACTAGCGAGCAACAATGAGCAGTTCTTC. Translating gives CASKIELASNNEQFF. The chain is built from TRBV6-5 and TRBJ2-1, with 7 bases lining up with TRBD2. Trimming took 7 bases from V and 5 from J; bases not matched to a gene: 11. This CDR3 is built from 15 residues. Germline V lookup: CDR1 MNHEY, CDR2 SVGAGI.

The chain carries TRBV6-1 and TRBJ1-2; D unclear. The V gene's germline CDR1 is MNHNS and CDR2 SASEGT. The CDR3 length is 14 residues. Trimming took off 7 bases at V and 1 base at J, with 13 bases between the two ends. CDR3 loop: CASKLTTINYGYTF. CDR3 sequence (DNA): TGTGCCAGCAAGCTGACAACCATTAACTATGGCTACACCTTC.

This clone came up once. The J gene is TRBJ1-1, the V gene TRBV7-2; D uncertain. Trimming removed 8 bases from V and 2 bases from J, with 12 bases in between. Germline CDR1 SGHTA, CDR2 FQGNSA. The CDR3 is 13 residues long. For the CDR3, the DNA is TGTGCCAGCGCCTTTCTGTTAAACACTGAAGCTTTCTTT. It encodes CASAFLLNTEAFF.

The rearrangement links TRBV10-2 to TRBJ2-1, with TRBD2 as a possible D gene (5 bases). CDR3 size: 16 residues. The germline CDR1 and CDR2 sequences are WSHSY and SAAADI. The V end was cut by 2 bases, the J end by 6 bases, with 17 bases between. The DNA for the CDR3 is TGCGCCAGCAGTGAGGCCCGGTGGCTAGCTGGCAATGAGCAGTTCTTC. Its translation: CASSEARWLAGNEQFF.

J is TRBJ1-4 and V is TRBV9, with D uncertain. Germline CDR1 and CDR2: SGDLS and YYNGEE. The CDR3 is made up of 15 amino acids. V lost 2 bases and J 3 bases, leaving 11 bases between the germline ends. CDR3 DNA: TGTGCCAGCAGCGTTCAGGAGTCGGCTAATGAAAAACTGTTTTTT. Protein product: CASSVQESANEKLFF.

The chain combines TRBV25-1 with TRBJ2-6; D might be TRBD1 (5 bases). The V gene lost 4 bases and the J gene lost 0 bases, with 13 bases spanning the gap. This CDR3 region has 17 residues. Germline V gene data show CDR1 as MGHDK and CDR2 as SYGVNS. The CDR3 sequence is CASSATTGYSGANVLTF. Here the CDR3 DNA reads TGTGCCAGCAGTGCAACCACAGGCTACTCTGGGGCCAACGTCCTGACTTTC.

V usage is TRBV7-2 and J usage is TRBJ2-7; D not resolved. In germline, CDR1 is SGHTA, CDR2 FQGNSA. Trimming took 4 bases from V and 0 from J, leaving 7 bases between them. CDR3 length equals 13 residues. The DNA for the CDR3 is TGTGCCAGCAGCTCCGACTCCTCCTACGAGCAGTACTTC. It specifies CASSSDSSYEQYF.

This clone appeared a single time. The CDR3 region is CASSVMFDLEQYF. The CDR3, as DNA: TGTGCCAGCAGCGTGATGTTCGATCTCGAGCAGTACTTC. This chain connects TRBV28 to TRBJ2-7; no clear D gene. Trimming took off 6 bases at V and 6 bases at J, with 15 bases between the two ends. The CDR3 contains 13 residues. Germline values: CDR1 MDHEN, CDR2 SYDVKM.

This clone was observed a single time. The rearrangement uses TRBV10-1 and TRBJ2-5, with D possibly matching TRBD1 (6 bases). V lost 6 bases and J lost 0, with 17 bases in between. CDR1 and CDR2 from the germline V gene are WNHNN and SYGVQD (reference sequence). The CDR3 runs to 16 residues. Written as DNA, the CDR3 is TGCGCCAGCAGCCCTAACAGGGCCGGGTACCAAGAGACCCAGTACTTC. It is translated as CASSPNRAGYQETQYF.

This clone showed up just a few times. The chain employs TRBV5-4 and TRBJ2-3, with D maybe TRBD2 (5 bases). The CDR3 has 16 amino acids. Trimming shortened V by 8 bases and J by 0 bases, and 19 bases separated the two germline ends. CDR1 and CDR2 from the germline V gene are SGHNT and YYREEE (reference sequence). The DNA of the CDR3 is TGTGCCAGTCAGGAGGCGTCCGGAATTAGCACAGATACGCAGTATTTT. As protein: CASQEASGISTDTQYF.